This TCR beta chain comes out of a study of blood T cell repertoires in COVID-19. Overall study: Specimens from acute and convalescent COVID-19 originated in the United States, Italy and Spain. PBMCs, B-cell-depleted T cells, or T cells provided the cDNA or gDNA that made up the material.

Seattle-derived patients entered the study during active infection and were followed longitudinally. In the study's own analysis: Counts of nucleated cells, estimated from reference gene primer amplification, were obtained. The method was immunoSEQ multiplex PCR; TCRdb's version includes in-frame clones alone and lacks a portion of them. That table supplies the V and J calls and clone size; D and trimming were determined from the DNA. The sample has roughly 200,000 clones, roughly 92% seen once. Trimming took off 3 bases at V and 0 bases at J, with 12 bases between the two ends. There are 16 residues in the CDR3. Germline V CDR1 and CDR2: LNHDA, SQIVND (reference sequence). This clone is a singleton in its sample.

This clonotype was obtained from a man aged 25 to 40 with COVID-19, enrolled during active disease. The sample was peripheral blood. This chain uses TRBV19 with TRBJ1-5; a possible D gene is TRBD1 (5 bases). The CDR3 nucleotides read TGTGCCAGTAGTATTCCTCCAGGGTTTAGCAATCAGCCCCAGCATTTT. Protein: CASSIPPGFSNQPQHF.